This record covers a single T cell receptor (beta chain). What antigen it recognizes has not been identified. The same CDR3 can be traced to other DNA sequences in this sample. Trimming removed 4 bases from V and 8 bases from J; the gene matches leave 6 bases unexplained. The CDR3 goes from the cysteine to the phenylalanine over 15 residues. Here the CDR3 DNA is all that survives: 45 bases in frame from base 1. CDR1 and CDR2 are drawn from the germline V gene (reference sequence): SGHNT, YYREEE. This entry belongs to a study of cytomegalovirus exposure and HLA in healthy donors (dated by TCRdb to about 2017). As for the study more broadly: According to an earlier analysis of 587 of the donors, about 170 million T cells yielded 100 million or so unique TCR beta sequences and 276 Gb of sequence data. About five DR-DQ haplotypes were treated as single units for association and clustering because of strong linkage in the cohort. The number of typed donors differed by locus: roughly 629-640 for A, B, C, DRB1 and DQB1; some 500 for DQA1; approximately 610 for DPA1; and around 450 for DPB1. An earlier analysis of around 580 of the donors used high-throughput TCR beta sequencing to judge whether each TCR beta V gene segment behaved as functional or pseudogenic. HLA typing covered class I and class II loci at four-digit resolution. In a later genetic analysis, genome-wide SNP genotypes for about 55% of the roughly 700 donors were used, and that subset was treated as a discovery cohort. The study was designed to test whether signatures of past pathogen exposure could be identified by cataloging public T cell receptors. An early release covering about 600 HLA-typed donors comprised approximately 290 gigabases of sequencing data and some 79 million unique TCR sequences. Every repertoire in the discovery cohort had been generated on one and the same sequencing platform. In addition to the first cohort of approximately 650 subjects, a separate validation cohort of 100 to 150 different subjects was used. On average, 235,054 unique TCR beta nucleotide sequences were sequenced per donor among roughly 430 genotyped donors of the cohort, with roughly 18% of those sequences being non-productive. Among the 398 genotyped donors, around 81% belonged to the genetic ancestry cluster associated with self-reported Caucasian donors. Rather than drawing on any new phenotypic data, the later analysis identified candidate immune exposures from TCR beta sequences and the way those sequences occurred across donors. High-throughput TCR immunosequencing, statistical association of individual TCRs with disease status, and machine learning were combined to predict cytomegalovirus infection status. Donor age, sex, ethnicity and CMV serostatus were compiled together with the repertoire data. Using immunosequencing, the study profiled T cell repertoires from 500 to 800 subjects and related those repertoires to cytomegalovirus serostatus. A later analysis re-analyzed previously published TCR beta repertoires from roughly 600 donors and added high-resolution HLA genotyping to study TCR occurrence patterns. Study-wide conclusions, independent of this receptor: Specific HLA alleles were associated with 16,951 TCR beta sequences at a false discovery rate of 0.05 in a later analysis. Because counts were too low, around 17 rarely observed V segments, including chromosome 9 orphons, were left out of the earlier analysis of 587 of the donors. A further reported finding was that TCR beta sequences accurately predicted the HLA-A and HLA-B alleles for most subjects in the first cohort. Roughly uniform sequencing depth across donors was assumed in presence/absence analyses, although this assumption may not hold. In a later genetic analysis, a missense DCLRE1C variant was associated with V-gene and J-gene trimming of TCR beta chains, and the association was replicated in an independent cohort. Because HLA typing was unavailable for some donors at each locus, only the typed subset was used in association tests. Correlated functional status among segregating V segments might reflect linkage disequilibrium, but an unknown experimental factor could not be ruled out. According to a later genetic analysis, donors in an Asian-associated ancestry cluster had fewer N-insertions in productive TCRs than the approximately 670-donor mean. Broadly in line with IMGT annotations, most TCR beta V segments showed up in productive rearrangements about 87% or about 30% of the time in an earlier analysis of 587 of the donors. According to the authors, the approach could potentially be generalized to other disease states and immunological phenotypes. A later analysis found that most CMV-associated TCR beta chains appeared HLA-restricted, with HLA associations seemingly driven largely by CMV exposure. In the study, about 150 TCR beta chains were listed as associated with cytomegalovirus. Across donors, most TCR sequences were observed very rarely, whereas some public TCRs were present in many individuals. A cluster of highly shared sequence variants was judged likely to be a technical artifact of the sequencing pipeline. In a later analysis, TCR association rates were found to vary across HLA loci, with the most associated TCRs seen for DRB1 alleles and the fewest for HLA-C alleles. In a later analysis, HLA-associated TCR beta chains were found to be more clonally expanded and to have lower generation probabilities than equally common non-associated chains. In vitro tests confirmed that three of the cytomegalovirus-associated TCR beta chains recognize cytomegalovirus antigens. Assigning TCR associations to individual alleles was difficult when HLA alleles, especially DR and DQ, strongly co-occurred. Some IMGT-functional V segments, including TRBV6-2 and TRBV6-3, could not be told apart with the 87-base-pair reads, so those segments were excluded. The cohort was sequenced for TCR beta chains only, and without alpha or paired-chain data the features that could be detected were limited. The classifier was reported to diagnose cytomegalovirus status with high specificity and sensitivity in both the original and validation cohorts. CMV serostatus was the only immune exposure information available for the cohort. Several of the top co-occurrence clusters appeared to be linked to parvovirus B19, influenza, CMV and Epstein-Barr virus, according to a later analysis.

The cohort was made up of roughly 670 healthy bone marrow donors. All cohort members were sampled while nominally healthy, although unrecorded immune exposures were likely present. The donor was CMV seronegative and belonged to the group of 320 or so seronegative cohort members. Each donor provided a peripheral blood sample, and peripheral blood mononuclear cells were used for TCR beta sequencing. Genomic DNA extraction from the blood cell samples was performed with the Qiagen DNeasy Blood Extraction Kit. Libraries were constructed by the immunoSEQ multiplex PCR assay. For the multiplex PCR, a mixture combining 60 forward primers for TCR Vbeta segments and 13 reverse primers for TCR Jbeta segments was used. Amplification of the CDR3 region of rearranged TCR beta genes was performed with a multiplex PCR assay on genomic DNA. On the Illumina HiSeq System, the amplified TCR beta libraries were sequenced as 87-base-pair reads. As for the original processing: Across the roughly 600 repertoires, a later analysis counted roughly 84 million unique TCR beta chains, 8.5 million to 12 million of which were shared by at least two donors. To remove PCR and sequencing errors, raw reads were error-corrected and collapsed into unique sequences using a nearest-neighbor algorithm that merged closely related sequences. To assign V, D and J gene segments, CDR3 sequences were aligned to IMGT reference sequences. For a sequence to be retained, at least a six-nucleotide match to both a V gene segment and a J gene segment was required. A rearrangement was called productive if the CDR3 had no stop codons and remained in frame with V and J, and every other rearrangement was called non-productive. CDR3 was defined according to IMGT convention as the region running from the second conserved V-encoded cysteine to the conserved J-encoded phenylalanine. The earlier analysis of more than 450 of the donors excluded sequences that lacked an unambiguous match to a single V gene segment. An earlier analysis of some 610 of the donors called V segments functional above 56.7% productive rearrangements and segregating when the between-donor standard deviation exceeded 5%. A statistical classification framework was built for diagnosing cytomegalovirus status from the catalog of TCR beta chain sequences. In a later analysis, TCR nucleotide sequences were compared against IMGT/GENE-DB human TR gene sequences so that V and J genes could be assigned. In a later analysis, CDR3 sequences and most-parsimonious VDJ recombination scenarios were assigned using the TCRdist pipeline. A later analysis defined each TCR beta chain by its CDR3 amino acid sequence plus V-gene family, and excluded reads lacking a unique V-gene family. A later analysis removed 500 to 650 highly shared, low-generation-probability nucleotide sequences to deal with suspected cross-contamination and a sequencing artifact. For each public chain, a later analysis derived a clonal expansion index from normalized ranks of inferred template counts within each repertoire. In a later analysis, generation probabilities were computed with a VDJ recombination model fitted to out-of-frame rearrangements, and the resulting probabilities were checked against IGoR. In a later analysis, TCR-TCR, TCR-HLA and TCR-CMV co-occurrence was scored with hypergeometric tests, and a repertoire-size bias correction was applied to TCR pairs. In a later analysis, false discovery rates were estimated by permuting HLA or CMV assignments 20 times. In a later analysis, co-occurring TCRs were grouped with DBSCAN, and TCRdist sequence similarity was added when clustering was performed within HLA-allele-positive subsets. Repertoires with fewer than 30,000 or more than 120,000 public chains were left out of co-occurrence clustering, as were five repertoires with anomalous nucleotide sharing. TCRdb limited this immuneACCESS table to in-frame rearrangements with V and J called. A share of clones is missing; checked studies link under half to unresolved V genes, and the rest is unexplained. The DNA gave D and trimming, while V, J and clone size come from that table. The sample table gives some 84,000 clones. Jointly, the top ten make up 0.45% to 0.7% of the sample.

Specimen: PBMCs. This clonotype was obtained from a middle-aged man in good health and CMV-seronegative. The receptor chain draws on TRBV5-4 and TRBJ1-4, and 12 bases in between align with TRBD1. The sequenced DNA: TGTGCCAGCAGCCCAGGGACAGGGGGCGGGGAAAAACTGTTTTTT. Its protein reads: CASSPGTGGGEKLFF.